This T cell receptor beta chain originates from a study of blood T cell repertoires in COVID-19. The wider study: Whether acute or convalescent, the COVID-19 samples came from the United States, Italy and Spain. From T cells, B-cell-depleted T cells, or PBMCs came the material, which was cDNA or gDNA.

Per the authors' pipeline: Estimated nucleated cell counts came from reference gene primer amplification. Sequencing was performed with immunoSEQ multiplex PCR; in TCRdb, only in-frame clones are kept and a portion is missing. For V, J and clone size, that table is used; D and trimming come from the DNA. Among approximately 54,000 clones, roughly four fifths were seen once, and the ten largest hold approximately 5.7%. This clone occurred once. Per the germline V gene, CDR1 is KGHDR and CDR2 is SFDVKD. The J segment lost 0 bases and the V segment lost 1 base, leaving 3 bases of the junction unmatched. The CDR3 sequence is 17 residues long.

The receptor was derived from a woman aged 55-69 years with acute or convalescent COVID-19. Sequencing was performed on peripheral blood. The chain carries TRBV24-1 and TRBJ2-3, with 10 bases lining up with TRBD2. The CDR3: CATSDFISGRSTDTQYF. The CDR3 bases are TGTGCCACCAGTGATTTCATTAGCGGGAGGAGCACAGATACGCAGTATTTT.